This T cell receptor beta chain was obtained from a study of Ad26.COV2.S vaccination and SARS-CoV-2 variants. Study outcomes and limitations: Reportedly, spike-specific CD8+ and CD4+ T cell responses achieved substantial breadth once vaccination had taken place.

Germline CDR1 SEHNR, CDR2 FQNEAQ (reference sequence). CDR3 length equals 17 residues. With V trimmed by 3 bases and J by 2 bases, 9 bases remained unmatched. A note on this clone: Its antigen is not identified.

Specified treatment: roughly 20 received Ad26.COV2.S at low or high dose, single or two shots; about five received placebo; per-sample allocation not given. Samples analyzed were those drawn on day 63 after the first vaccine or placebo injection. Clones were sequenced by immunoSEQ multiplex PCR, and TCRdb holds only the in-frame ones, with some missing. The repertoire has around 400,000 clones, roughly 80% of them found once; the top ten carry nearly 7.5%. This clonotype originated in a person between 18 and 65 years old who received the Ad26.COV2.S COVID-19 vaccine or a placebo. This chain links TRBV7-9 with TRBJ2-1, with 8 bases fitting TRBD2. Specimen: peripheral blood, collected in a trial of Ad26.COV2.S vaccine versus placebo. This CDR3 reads CASSFPPAGGTYNEQFF. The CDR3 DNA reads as TGTGCCAGCAGCTTCCCGCCGGCGGGAGGAACCTACAATGAGCAGTTCTTC.